This T cell receptor (beta chain) comes out of a study of neurological immune-mediated disorders. With respect to this clonotype: A read error may explain this, as a much larger clone is one base away.

TCRdb reprocessed the 5' RACE reads with MiXCR, giving one entry per CDR3 protein. Of about 79,000 distinct CDR3 sequences in the sample, about 14% are singletons; the top ten hold 6.5% to 8%. Germline V gives CDR1 LNHNV, CDR2 YYDKDF (reference sequence). V was shortened by 5 bases and J by 3 bases, with 4 bases between the two germline ends. The CDR3 spans 12 residues. Material: PBMCs. The chain employs TRBV15 and TRBJ2-2, with D uncertain. The receptor was isolated from a woman between 50 and 59 years old in good health. This CDR3 reads CATSGDTGELFF. CDR3 nucleotides: TGTGCCACCAGCGGGGACACCGGGGAGCTGTTTTTT. Using reference TRBV15 and TRBJ2-2 for the parts outside the CDR3, the full variable domain is DAMVIQNPRYQVTQFGKPVTLSCSQTLNHNVMYWYQQKSSQAPKLLFHYYDKDFNNEADTPDNFQSRRPNTSFCFLDIRSPGLGDTAMYLCATSGDTGELFFGEGSRLTVL.